Listed here is a single TCR beta chain. Antigen unknown. The CDR3 is 13 residues long. V lost 5 bases and J lost 2, with 9 bases in between. Germline V gene data show CDR1 as ENHRY and CDR2 as SYGVKD. This sample is drawn from a study of cytomegalovirus exposure and HLA in healthy donors. Study-wide findings and caveats: In a later analysis, DRB1 alleles had the most associated TCRs; HLA-C alleles the fewest. The study recorded 150 to 200 TCR beta chains that were cytomegalovirus-associated.

A multiplex PCR was run with 60 Vbeta primers and 13 Jbeta primers. As originally analysed: Approximately 10 million shared chains were among some 80 million unique TCR beta chains counted in a later analysis. Some clones are missing from TCRdb's copy, which holds only in-frame ones; the method was immunoSEQ multiplex PCR. D and trimming were read from the DNA, whereas the V and J calls and clone size are those reported in that table. This sample yields over 150,000 clones, of which about 80% are seen a single time; 9.5% to 15% belongs to the top ten. The source is a man between 25 and 39 years old in good health and CMV-seropositive. The specimen was PBMCs. The V and J genes are TRBV10-3 and TRBJ1-1; no definite D call. CDR3 sequence reads: CAISREDNTEAFF. The CDR3 DNA sequence: TGTGCCATCAGTCGGGAGGATAACACTGAAGCTTTCTTT.